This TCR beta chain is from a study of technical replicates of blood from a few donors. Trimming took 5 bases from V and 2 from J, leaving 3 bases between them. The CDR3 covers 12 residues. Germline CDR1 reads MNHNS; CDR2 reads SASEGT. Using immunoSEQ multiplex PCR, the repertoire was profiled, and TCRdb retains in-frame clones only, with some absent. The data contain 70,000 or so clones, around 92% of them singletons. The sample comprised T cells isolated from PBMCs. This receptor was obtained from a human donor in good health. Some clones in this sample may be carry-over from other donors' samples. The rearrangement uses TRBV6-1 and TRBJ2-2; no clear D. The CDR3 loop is CASSPNTGELFF. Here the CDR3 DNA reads TGTGCCAGCAGTCCTAACACCGGGGAGCTGTTTTTT.